The 32 T cell receptor beta chains reported below all come from one sample, sequenced in a study of shared clonotypes between healthy human individuals. Cells designated naive CD8 were CD45RO-negative and were positively selected for CCR7, with terminally differentiated effector memory CD45RA+ cells excluded. Profiling relied on immunoSEQ multiplex PCR, and the TCRdb table lists in-frame clones only, not all of them. The sample records around 620,000 clones, approximately 95% being singletons. Sequencing input: naive CD8+ T cells sorted from blood. These receptors all stem from a woman in her twenties or thirties in good health.

This chain uses TRBV28 with TRBJ2-3; D is unclear. From germline, CDR1 is MDHEN and CDR2 SYDVKM. The CDR3 covers 14 residues. Trimming pared 3 bases from V and 2 bases from J, leaving 9 bases between. The CDR3 region is CASSFFSYTDTQYF. The CDR3 nucleotides read TGTGCCAGCAGTTTCTTCTCCTACACAGATACGCAGTATTTT.

The V call is TRBV9, the J call TRBJ2-5, with D possibly being TRBD1 or TRBD2 (6 bases each). V shed 3 bases and J shed 1 base, with 13 bases lying between them. This CDR3 has 15 residues. Germline V gene sequence: CDR1 SGDLS, CDR2 YYNGEE. The CDR3 reads CASSGRDNLQETQYF. The CDR3, as DNA: TGTGCCAGCAGCGGGCGGGACAACCTCCAAGAGACCCAGTACTTC.

Concerning this clone itself: Other nucleotide sequences in the sample specify the same CDR3. V and J are TRBV20-1 and TRBJ1-1; D remains ambiguous. V was trimmed by 5 bases and J by 0 bases, leaving 4 bases between them. Germline V gene data show CDR1 as DFQATT and CDR2 as SNEGSKA (reference sequence). CDR3 size: 11 residues. This CDR3 reads CSASLNTEAFF. In nucleotides, the CDR3 is TGCAGTGCTTCTTTGAACACTGAAGCTTTCTTT.

This chain links TRBV7-3 with TRBJ2-5; 7 positions agree with TRBD2. V shed 2 bases and J 5 bases; nucleotides not matched to a gene: 8. Germline-derived CDR1 and CDR2 are SGHTA and FQGTGA. The CDR3 sequence is 15 residues long. The CDR3 sequence: CASSLGGLIGETQYF. For the CDR3, the DNA is TGTGCCAGCAGCTTAGGGGGACTAATTGGGGAGACCCAGTACTTC.

V is TRBV10-2 and J is TRBJ2-2; D is perhaps TRBD2 (6 bases). Trimming took 8 bases from V and 3 from J, leaving 13 bases between them. The CDR3 runs to 14 residues. CDR1 is WSHSY and CDR2 is SAAADI in the germline V gene. The CDR3 is CASLGGSYTGELFF. CDR3 DNA: TGCGCCAGCTTAGGAGGGAGCTACACCGGGGAGCTGTTTTTT.

The chain uses TRBV9 and TRBJ2-1, with 10 nucleotides matching TRBD2. Germline lookup yields CDR1 SGDLS and CDR2 YYNGEE. This CDR3 has 18 residues. The ends lost 0 bases at V and 5 bases at J; junction bases unmatched: 11. CDR3 bases: TGTGCCAGCAGCGTAGCTACCGGGACTAGCGAGCTAGACAATGAGCAGTTCTTC. Translating gives CASSVATGTSELDNEQFF.

DNA for the CDR3: TGTGCCAGCATTGAGGGTCTGGATGGCTATGGCTACACCTTC. Its protein product is CASIEGLDGYGYTF. The chain employs TRBV28 and TRBJ1-2; D gene ambiguous. The CDR3 covers 14 residues. Trimming removed 7 bases from V and 4 bases from J, with 16 bases in between. Germline loops: CDR1 MDHEN, CDR2 SYDVKM.

The chain uses TRBV7-7 and TRBJ2-5; no clear D gene. Trimming left V 2 bases short and J 1 base short, with 11 bases between. The CDR3 contains 15 residues. Germline V gene sequence: CDR1 SSHAT, CDR2 FNYEAQ (reference sequence). The CDR3 bases are TGTGCCAGCAGCTTAACGTGGGCGGCCCAAGAGACCCAGTACTTC. Translated, it gives CASSLTWAAQETQYF.

The chain couples TRBV28 to TRBJ2-5; 10 bases map to TRBD2. Germline V gene lookup returns CDR1 MDHEN and CDR2 SYDVKM. The trim removed 5 bases at V and 2 bases at J, leaving 11 bases unmatched. This CDR3 is built from 17 residues. This chain's CDR3 is CASSPGLTSGLQETQYF. CDR3 sequence (DNA): TGTGCCAGCAGTCCTGGGTTGACTAGCGGGCTACAAGAGACCCAGTACTTC.

The chain is built from TRBV7-8 and TRBJ2-7, with TRBD2 matching over 8 bases. With 2 bases clipped from V and 0 bases from J, the junction kept 6 bases outside the gene matches. Germline-derived CDR1 and CDR2 are SGHVS and FQNEAQ. There are 16 residues in the CDR3. CDR3 coding DNA: TGTGCCAGCAGCTTAATCCCGGGAGGGAACTCCTACGAGCAGTACTTC. The encoded protein is CASSLIPGGNSYEQYF.

This chain connects TRBV7-2 to TRBJ2-7; TRBD2 agrees at 8 bases. With 4 bases clipped from V and 2 bases from J, the junction kept 10 bases outside the gene matches. CDR1 is SGHTA, CDR2 FQGNSA, per germline. The CDR3 extends over 16 amino acids. CDR3 sequence (DNA): TGTGCCAGCAGCTGCCCGGAGCGGGAGATTCCCTACGAGCAGTACTTC. Its protein is CASSCPEREIPYEQYF.

CDR3 nucleotide sequence: TGTGCCAGCAGTATTCCGTACACAGATACGCAGTATTTT. Translated, it gives CASSIPYTDTQYF. The gene calls are TRBV27 and TRBJ2-3; D call uncertain. Per germline, CDR1 MNHEY and CDR2 SMNVEV (reference sequence). The CDR3 runs 13 residues. V lost 5 bases and J lost 2, with 8 bases in between.

The J gene is TRBJ2-7, the V gene TRBV27, with 9 bases matching TRBD2. CDR1 and CDR2 (germline): MNHEY, SMNVEV (reference sequence). The CDR3 has 15 residues. V dropped 5 bases and J dropped 0; count of bases not matched to a gene: 5. This CDR3 reads CASSPLAGTSYEQYF. Here the CDR3 DNA reads TGTGCCAGCAGTCCTCTAGCGGGAACCTCCTACGAGCAGTACTTC.

The chain employs TRBV5-6 and TRBJ1-2; maybe TRBD1 (6 bases). Germline-derived CDR1 and CDR2 are SGHDT and YYEEEE. Trimming left V 2 bases short and J 8 bases short, with 13 bases between. CDR3 length: 13 residues. CDR3 bases: TGTGCCAGCAGCTTTGTGGGGGCGCAGGGCTACACCTTC. Translation gives CASSFVGAQGYTF. The complete variable domain, with remaining parts taken from reference TRBV5-6 and TRBJ1-2, reads DAGVTQSPTHLIKTRGQQVTLRCSPKSGHDTVSWYQQALGQGPQFIFQYYEEEERQRGNFPDRFSGHQFPNYSSELNVNALLLGDSALYLCASSFVGAQGYTFGSGTRLTVV.

This clone was seen just once. The J gene is TRBJ1-4, the V gene TRBV7-9, with D perhaps TRBD1 (5 bases). Trimming removed 3 bases from V and 1 base from J, with 12 bases in between. Looked up from germline, CDR1 is SEHNR and CDR2 is FQNEAQ (reference sequence). The CDR3 runs 16 residues. The CDR3 nucleotides read TGTGCCAGCAGCTTCCCGGGGGACCGAACTAATGAAAAACTGTTTTTT. It is translated as CASSFPGDRTNEKLFF.

The CDR3 spells CASSPSSRGRRTEAFF. As DNA, the CDR3 is TGTGCCAGCTCACCCTCTTCAAGAGGGAGGAGGACTGAAGCTTTCTTT. The chain joins TRBV18 to TRBJ1-1; no clear D. The V gene's germline CDR1 is KGHSH and CDR2 LQKENI. CDR3 length equals 16 residues. V lost 3 bases, J lost 5 bases, and 19 bases lay in between. Supplemented by reference TRBV18 and TRBJ1-1, the full variable domain reads NAGVMQNPRHLVRRRGQEARLRCSPMKGHSHVYWYRQLPEEGLKFMVYLQKENIIDESGMPKERFSAEFPKEGPSILRIQQVVRGDSAAYFCASSPSSRGRRTEAFFGQGTRLTVV.

This chain links TRBV2 with TRBJ2-6; D might be TRBD1 (5 bases). Trimming pared 6 bases from V and 0 bases from J, leaving 12 bases between. The germline V gene encodes CDR1 SNHLY and CDR2 FYNNEI. The CDR3 totals 16 residues. CDR3 bases: TGTGCCAGCAGGGATACAGGATACTCTGGGGCCAACGTCCTGACTTTC. Translation gives CASRDTGYSGANVLTF.

The chain links TRBV28 to TRBJ1-1; possibly TRBD1 for D (6 bases). The V gene lost 2 bases and the J gene lost 4 bases, with 11 bases spanning the gap. Germline CDR1 MDHEN, CDR2 SYDVKM. The CDR3 has 14 amino acids. CDR3 in amino acids: CASSLDRWATEAFF. For the CDR3, the DNA is TGTGCCAGCAGTTTAGACAGGTGGGCCACTGAAGCTTTCTTT.

This clone has a single count. This CDR3 is CSVDLGKGDGEQYF. In nucleotides, the CDR3 is TGCAGCGTTGATCTGGGCAAGGGAGATGGGGAGCAGTACTTC. The V gene is TRBV29-1, the J gene TRBJ2-7; D might be TRBD2 (5 bases). CDR1 and CDR2 (germline): SQVTM, ANQGSEA. CDR3 length: 14 amino acids. Trimming took off 3 bases at V and 7 bases at J, with 19 bases between the two ends.

This rearrangement joins TRBV4-1 to TRBJ2-1; 11 bases fit TRBD2. J was trimmed by 5 bases and V by 2 bases; bases with no gene match: 8. The CDR3 is 17 amino acids. Germline V gene data show CDR1 as MGHRA and CDR2 as YSYEKL. This chain's CDR3 is CASSQSLAGGVHNEQFF. CDR3 sequence (DNA): TGCGCCAGCAGCCAATCCCTAGCGGGAGGTGTCCACAATGAGCAGTTCTTC.

The rearrangement links TRBV4-1 to TRBJ2-7; D tentatively reads TRBD1 or TRBD2 (5 bases each). Trimming removed 0 bases at V and 4 bases at J, with 16 bases between. From germline, CDR1 is MGHRA and CDR2 YSYEKL. The CDR3 totals 16 residues. The CDR3 region has the DNA TGCGCCAGCAGCCAAGAATTCGAGGGGCGGATTTACGAGCAGTACTTC. It yields the protein CASSQEFEGRIYEQYF.

Regarding this clone: Additional DNA sequences in this sample encode the identical CDR3. The chain joins TRBV9 to TRBJ2-7, with 14 bases fitting TRBD2. This CDR3 has 15 amino acids. Germline V gives CDR1 SGDLS, CDR2 YYNGEE. Trimming at V came to 4 bases and at J to 4 bases, leaving 4 bases not matched to a gene. CDR3 nucleotide sequence: TGTGCCAGCAGCTTAGGGACTAGCGGGAGTTACGAGCAGTACTTC. Amino acid sequence: CASSLGTSGSYEQYF. Supplemented by reference TRBV9 and TRBJ2-7, the full variable domain reads DSGVTQTPKHLITATGQRVTLRCSPRSGDLSVYWYQQSLDQGLQFLIQYYNGEERAKGNILERFSAQQFPDLHSELNLSSLELGDSALYFCASSLGTSGSYEQYFGPGTRLTVT.

The chain has TRBV28 and TRBJ1-1; TRBD1 is a possible D gene (5 bases). In germline, CDR1 is MDHEN, CDR2 SYDVKM. The length of the CDR3 is 13 residues. Trimming cost V 10 bases and J 5 bases, with 17 bases left between them. The CDR3 coding sequence is TGTGCCATCAAACCCCAGGGATTTACTGAAGCTTTCTTT. This sequence encodes CAIKPQGFTEAFF. The complete variable domain, with remaining parts taken from reference TRBV28 and TRBJ1-1, reads DVKVTQSSRYLVKRTGEKVFLECVQDMDHENMFWYRQDPGLGLRLIYFSYDVKMKEKGDIPEGYSVSREKKERFSLILESASTNQTSMYLCAIKPQGFTEAFFGQGTRLTVV.

The rearrangement uses TRBV19 and TRBJ1-5, with 7 positions matching TRBD1. Losses at the gene ends were 5 bases for V and 0 bases for J; bases not matched to a gene: 4. The germline V gene has CDR1 LNHDA and CDR2 SQIVND (reference sequence). This CDR3 spans 15 amino acids. This CDR3 reads CASSPGQNSNQPQHF. DNA of the CDR3: TGTGCCAGTAGTCCGGGACAGAATAGCAATCAGCCCCAGCATTTT.

The chain combines TRBV7-9 with TRBJ2-2, with D unresolved. The ends were cut back, 5 bases at V and 6 bases at J, with 10 bases in the middle. In germline, CDR1 is SEHNR, CDR2 FQNEAQ (reference sequence). The CDR3 is 13 amino acids. The CDR3 here is CASSANIAGELFF. The CDR3, as DNA: TGTGCCAGCAGCGCCAATATAGCCGGGGAGCTGTTTTTT.

The genes are TRBV7-3 and TRBJ2-5; D unresolved. The CDR3 sequence is 15 residues long. The V and J ends lost 2 bases and 1 base respectively, with 11 bases between them. Germline CDR1 and CDR2: SGHTA and FQGTGA. The CDR3, as DNA: TGTGCCAGCAGCTTATATGGAGCCGTCCAAGAGACCCAGTACTTC. As protein: CASSLYGAVQETQYF. Based on the CDR3 plus reference TRBV7-3 and TRBJ2-5, the full variable domain is GAGVSQTPSNKVTEKGKYVELRCDPISGHTALYWYRQSLGQGPEFLIYFQGTGAADDSGLPNDRFFAVRPEGSVSTLKIQRTERGDSAVYLCASSLYGAVQETQYFGPGTRLLVL.

To note about this clone: Other DNA sequences in this specimen translate into the identical CDR3. The V gene is TRBV4-2, the J gene TRBJ2-1; TRBD2 matches at 10 bases. V dropped 0 bases and J dropped 7; count of bases not matched to a gene: 3. CDR3 length: 15 amino acids. CDR1 and CDR2 (germline): LGHNA, YNFKEQ. CDR3 protein: CASSQELAGVNEQFF. The DNA for the CDR3 is TGTGCCAGCAGCCAAGAGCTAGCGGGAGTTAATGAGCAGTTCTTC.

The rearrangement joins TRBV2 to TRBJ2-3; tentative D call: TRBD2 (6 bases). V lost 2 bases and J lost 6, with 18 bases in between. This CDR3 has 16 amino acids. The germline V gene encodes CDR1 SNHLY and CDR2 FYNNEI. Here the CDR3 reads CASSERSPLGRDTQYF. In DNA form, the CDR3 reads TGTGCCAGCAGTGAACGCAGCCCGTTGGGGAGGGATACGCAGTATTTT.

This chain links TRBV6-4 with TRBJ2-1; 11 bases are shared with TRBD2. Per the germline V gene, CDR1 is MRHNA and CDR2 is SNTAGT. Losses at the gene ends were 2 bases for V and 5 bases for J; bases not matched to a gene: 2. The CDR3 is 15 residues long. The CDR3 DNA is TGTGCCAGCAGTGACACGACTAGCGGGGACAATGAGCAGTTCTTC. Protein sequence: CASSDTTSGDNEQFF.

This clone was detected once. The chain joins TRBV28 to TRBJ2-3; perhaps TRBD2 as D (5 bases). The CDR3 length is 12 residues. Trimming left V 6 bases short and J 4 bases short, with 8 bases between. Germline-derived CDR1 and CDR2 are MDHEN and SYDVKM. Here the CDR3 DNA reads TGTGCCAGCAGCCGGGGTGCAGATACGCAGTATTTT. This encodes CASSRGADTQYF. Combining the CDR3 with reference TRBV28 and TRBJ2-3 gives the whole variable domain DVKVTQSSRYLVKRTGEKVFLECVQDMDHENMFWYRQDPGLGLRLIYFSYDVKMKEKGDIPEGYSVSREKKERFSLILESASTNQTSMYLCASSRGADTQYFGPGTRLTVL.

The chain links TRBV5-4 to TRBJ2-7; weak D call: TRBD2 (6 bases). The V and J ends lost 6 bases and 6 bases respectively, with 16 bases between them. The germline gives CDR1 SGHNT, CDR2 YYREEE (reference sequence). The length of the CDR3 is 13 residues. For the CDR3, the DNA is TGTGCCAGCAAATATTACCAGGGAGGCGAGCAGTACTTC. It translates to CASKYYQGGEQYF.

The CDR3 sequence is CASSPLAERDSYEQYF. Here the CDR3 DNA reads TGTGCCAGCAGCCCTTTGGCGGAGCGGGACTCCTACGAGCAGTACTTC. The rearrangement joins TRBV28 to TRBJ2-7; 7 bases are shared with TRBD2. The V gene end was trimmed by 6 bases and the J gene end by 0 bases; junction bases not matched to a gene: 11. The CDR3 runs to 16 residues. CDR1 and CDR2 from the germline V gene are MDHEN and SYDVKM.